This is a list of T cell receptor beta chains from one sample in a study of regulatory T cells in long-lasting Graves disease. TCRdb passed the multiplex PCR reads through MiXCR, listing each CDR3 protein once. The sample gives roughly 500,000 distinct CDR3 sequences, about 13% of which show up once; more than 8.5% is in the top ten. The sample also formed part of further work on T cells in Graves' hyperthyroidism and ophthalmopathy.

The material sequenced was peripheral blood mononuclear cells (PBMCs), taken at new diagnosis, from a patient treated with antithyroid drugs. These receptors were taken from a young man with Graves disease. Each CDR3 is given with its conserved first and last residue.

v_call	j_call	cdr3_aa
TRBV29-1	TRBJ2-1	CSTGKGNEQFF
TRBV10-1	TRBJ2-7	CASSEGVAGTYEQYF
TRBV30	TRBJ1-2	CAWTKADRGNYGYTF
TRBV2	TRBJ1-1	CAGPGAGEAFF
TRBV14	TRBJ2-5	CASSPTGKAAQYF
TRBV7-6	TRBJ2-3	CASSLAPTADTQYF
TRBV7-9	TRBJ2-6	CASRDRRLSGANVLTF
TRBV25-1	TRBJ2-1	CASSQTRLTADEQFF
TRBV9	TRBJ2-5	CASSVDTRGETQYF
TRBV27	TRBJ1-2	CASRSTLGSGYTF
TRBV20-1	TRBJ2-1	CSAKVLYTELGSYNEQFF
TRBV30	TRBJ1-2	CAWSVGATYGYTF
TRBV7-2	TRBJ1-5	CASSSPYSNQPQHF
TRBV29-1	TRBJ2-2	CSVEGQLNTGELFF
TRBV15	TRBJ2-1	CATSPSVNEQFF
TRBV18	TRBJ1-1	CASSRRDSLTEAFF
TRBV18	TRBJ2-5	CASSPPPTQETQYF
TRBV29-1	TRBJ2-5	CSVSTGTGPYRETQYF
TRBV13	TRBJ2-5	CASSLENRGDQETQYF
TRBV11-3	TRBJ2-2	CASSPAGVNTGELFF